A selection of T cell receptor beta chains follows, all from one sample in a study of T cell therapy after organ transplantation. Antigens of these TCRs are unknown. The assay was immunoSEQ multiplex PCR, and TCRdb's table has in-frame clones only and misses some. The sample holds over 45,000 clones; over 90% are singletons and the top ten take around 3.2%. The sequences come from CD8+ T cells from blood, collected before autologous CMV-specific T cell therapy. All receptors derive from a human patient who had received a solid organ transplant and had CMV disease. Both conserved end residues are part of each CDR3. A D gene is named only where the DNA matches it firmly. The listing skips clone size in some rows; elsewhere it reads once, few, many or a size class.

NA | NA | TRBJ2-5 | TRBV10-2 | CASSDGPTQQETQYF | TGCGCCAGCAGTGATGGCCCGACCCAACAAGAGACCCAGTACTTC
TRBD2 | NA | TRBJ2-1 | TRBV6-5 | CAASISGSPYNEQFF | TGTGCCGCATCGATTAGCGGGAGCCCCTACAATGAGCAGTTCTTC
NA | NA | TRBJ2-7 | TRBV5-1 | CASSCGGRSCFYEQYF | TGCGCCAGCAGCTGCGGGGGCCGTTCCTGCTTCTACGAGCAGTACTTC
TRBD1 | NA | TRBJ1-5 | TRBV6-5 | CASRERGRNQPQHF | TGTGCCAGCAGGGAAAGGGGGCGCAATCAGCCCCAGCATTTT
NA | NA | TRBJ2-7 | TRBV6-5 | CASSYVQTYEQYF | TGTGCCAGCAGTTACGTACAGACCTACGAGCAGTACTTC
NA | once | TRBJ2-7 | TRBV18 | CASSPAYEQYF | TGTGCCAGCTCCCCAGCCTACGAGCAGTACTTC
NA | NA | TRBJ2-7 | TRBV6-1 | CASSSFLDEQYF | TGTGCCAGCAGTAGCTTCCTAGACGAGCAGTACTTC
TRBD1 | NA | TRBJ2-2 | TRBV6-5 | CASSYSGTGDPGELFF | TGTGCCAGCAGTTACTCCGGGACAGGGGACCCCGGGGAGCTGTTTTTT
NA | NA | TRBJ2-3 | TRBV10-1 | CASSEYGHLDTQYF | TGCGCCAGCAGTGAGTACGGGCACCTAGATACGCAGTATTTT
TRBD2 | NA | TRBJ2-3 | TRBV5-1 | CASSQGTSGTDTQYF | TGCGCCAGCAGCCAGGGGACTAGCGGTACAGATACGCAGTATTTT
NA | NA | TRBJ1-1 | TRBV9 | CASSPGGEDTEAFF | TGTGCCAGCAGCCCCGGGGGGGAGGACACTGAAGCTTTCTTT
NA | NA | TRBJ2-3 | TRBV9 | CASSVVSGDTQYF | TGTGCCAGCAGCGTAGTATCGGGCGATACGCAGTATTTT
NA | NA | TRBJ2-7 | TRBV7-8 | CASSLLGVPSYEQYF | TGTGCCAGCAGCTTACTGGGCGTCCCCTCCTACGAGCAGTACTTC
NA | NA | TRBJ2-2 | TRBV29-1 | CSAVSWTSANTGELFF | TGCAGCGCTGTAAGCTGGACATCCGCGAACACCGGGGAGCTGTTTTTT
TRBD2 | NA | TRBJ2-1 | TRBV27 | CASSYRGLPNEQFF | TGTGCCAGCAGTTACCGGGGACTACCCAATGAGCAGTTCTTC
TRBD1 | once | TRBJ1-2 | TRBV6-5 | CASRDRGNYGYTF | TGTGCCAGCCGGGACAGGGGGAACTATGGCTACACCTTC
NA | NA | TRBJ2-7 | TRBV7-2 | CASSLVDAYEQYF | TGTGCCAGCAGCTTAGTGGACGCCTACGAGCAGTACTTC